The 8 T cell receptor beta chains presented below share a single source sample, sequenced in a study of T cell responses to AZD1222 COVID-19 vaccine. Measured with immunoSEQ multiplex PCR; TCRdb has only the in-frame clones, and not every one. The sample yields roughly 100,000 clones, approximately 84% seen once. The starting material was peripheral blood, obtained 28 days after the second AZD1222 dose. Every receptor here comes from an adult who received the AZD1222 COVID-19 vaccine.

The chain has TRBV4-1 and TRBJ2-1; D is ambiguous. The CDR3 totals 15 residues. CDR1 and CDR2 from the germline V gene are MGHRA and YSYEKL. The germline V and J ends were trimmed by 5 bases and 0 bases, with 11 bases remaining between them. The CDR3 here is CASSLDSNSYNEQFF. The DNA of the CDR3 is TGCGCCAGCAGCTTAGACTCCAACTCCTACAATGAGCAGTTCTTC.

The chain combines TRBV5-1 with TRBJ1-2, with D unresolved. The length of the CDR3 is 16 residues. Germline CDR1 SGHRS, CDR2 YFSETQ. Trimming took off 0 bases at V and 1 base at J, with 13 bases between the two ends. The CDR3 sequence is CASSLVGGGINYGYTF. The CDR3, as DNA: TGCGCCAGCAGCTTGGTGGGCGGTGGGATTAACTATGGCTACACCTTC.

This chain connects TRBV3-1 (or the pseudogene TRBV3-2) to TRBJ2-7, with D perhaps matching TRBD1 (5 bases). V was trimmed by 3 bases and J by 7 bases, leaving 13 bases between them. This CDR3 has 13 residues. From germline, CDR1 is LGHDT and CDR2 YNNKEL (reference sequence). Here the CDR3 reads CASSHGRAGEQYF. For the CDR3, the DNA is TGTGCCAGCAGCCATGGCAGGGCTGGAGAGCAGTACTTC.

The rearrangement joins TRBV18 to TRBJ2-1; D not certain. Trimming removed 5 bases from V and 7 bases from J, with 9 bases in between. Germline assignment: CDR1 KGHSH and CDR2 LQKENI. The CDR3 consists of 12 residues. CDR3 residues: CASSSQENEQFF. DNA for the CDR3: TGTGCCAGCTCATCTCAGGAGAATGAGCAGTTCTTC.

The J gene is TRBJ1-5, the V gene TRBV9; perhaps TRBD1 as D (5 bases). This CDR3 region has 14 residues. Trimming stripped 4 bases from V and 0 bases from J, with 8 bases between. The germline V gene encodes CDR1 SGDLS and CDR2 YYNGEE. The CDR3 DNA follows: TGTGCCAGCAGCCCAGGGATTAGCAATCAGCCCCAGCATTTT. Protein: CASSPGISNQPQHF.

The rearrangement uses TRBV18 and TRBJ1-1, with TRBD1 identical over 7 bases. The V segment lost 6 bases and the J segment 7 bases; nucleotides outside the gene matches: 8. CDR3 length: 13 residues. The germline gives CDR1 KGHSH, CDR2 LQKENI. Here the CDR3 DNA reads TGTGCCAGCTCTCTCGACAGGGAGGATGAAGCTTTCTTT. Translating it yields CASSLDREDEAFF.

This clone appeared a single time. The chain joins TRBV12-3 or TRBV12-4 to TRBJ1-5; D is unclear. CDR3 length: 12 residues. V was clipped by 2 bases and J by 6 bases, with 5 bases between them. In DNA, the CDR3 is TGTGCCAGCAGTTTATTGAGTCAGCCCCAGCATTTT. Translation: CASSLLSQPQHF.

V gene TRBV9 combines with J gene TRBJ1-3, with unresolved D. The CDR3 runs 15 residues. Germline V lookup: CDR1 SGDLS, CDR2 YYNGEE. Trimming pared 4 bases from V and 2 bases from J, leaving 13 bases between. The CDR3 DNA reads as TGTGCCAGCAGCCCCCAAATGGAGGCTGGAAACACCATATATTTT. Its translation is CASSPQMEAGNTIYF.